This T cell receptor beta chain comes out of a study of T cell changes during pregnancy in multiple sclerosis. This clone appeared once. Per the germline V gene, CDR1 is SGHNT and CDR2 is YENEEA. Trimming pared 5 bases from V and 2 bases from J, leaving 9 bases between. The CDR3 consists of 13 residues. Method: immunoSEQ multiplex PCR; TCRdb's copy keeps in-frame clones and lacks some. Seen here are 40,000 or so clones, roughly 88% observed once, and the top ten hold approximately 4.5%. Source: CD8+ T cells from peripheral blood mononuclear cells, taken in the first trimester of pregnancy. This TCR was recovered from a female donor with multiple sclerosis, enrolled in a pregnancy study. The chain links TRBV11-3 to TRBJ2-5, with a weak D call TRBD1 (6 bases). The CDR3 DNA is TGTGCCAGCAGCAAAGACAGGCAAGAGACCCAGTACTTC. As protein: CASSKDRQETQYF.